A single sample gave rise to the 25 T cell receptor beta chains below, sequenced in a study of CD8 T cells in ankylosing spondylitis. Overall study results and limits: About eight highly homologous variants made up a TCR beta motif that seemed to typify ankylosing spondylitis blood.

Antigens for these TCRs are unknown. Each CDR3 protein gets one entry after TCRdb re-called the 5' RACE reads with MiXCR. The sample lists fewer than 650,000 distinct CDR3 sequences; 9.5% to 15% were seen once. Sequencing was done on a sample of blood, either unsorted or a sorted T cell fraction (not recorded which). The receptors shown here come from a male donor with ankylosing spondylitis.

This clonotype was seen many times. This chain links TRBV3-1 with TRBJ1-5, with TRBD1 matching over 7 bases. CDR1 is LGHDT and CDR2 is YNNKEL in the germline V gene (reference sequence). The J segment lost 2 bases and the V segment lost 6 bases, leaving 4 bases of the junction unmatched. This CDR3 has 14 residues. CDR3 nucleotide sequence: TGTGCCAGCAGTCCCCAGGGGGGCAATCAGCCCCAGCATTTT. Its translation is CASSPQGGNQPQHF.

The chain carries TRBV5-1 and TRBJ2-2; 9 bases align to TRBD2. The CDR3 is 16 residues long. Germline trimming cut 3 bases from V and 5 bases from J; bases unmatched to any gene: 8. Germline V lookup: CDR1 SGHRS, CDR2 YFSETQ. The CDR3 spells CASSWGLADTTGELFF. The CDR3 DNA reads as TGCGCCAGCAGCTGGGGACTAGCCGATACGACCGGGGAGCTGTTTTTT.

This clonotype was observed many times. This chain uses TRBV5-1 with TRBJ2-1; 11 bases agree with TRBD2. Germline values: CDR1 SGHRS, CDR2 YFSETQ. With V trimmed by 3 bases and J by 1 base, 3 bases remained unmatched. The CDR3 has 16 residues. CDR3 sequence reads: CASSSGTSGSYNEQFF. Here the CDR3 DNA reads TGCGCCAGCAGCTCTGGGACTAGCGGTTCCTACAATGAGCAGTTCTTC.

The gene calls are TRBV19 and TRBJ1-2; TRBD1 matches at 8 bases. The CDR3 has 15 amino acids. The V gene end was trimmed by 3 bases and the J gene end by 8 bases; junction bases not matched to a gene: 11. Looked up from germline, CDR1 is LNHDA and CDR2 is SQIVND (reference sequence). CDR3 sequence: CASSIILGQGGGYTF. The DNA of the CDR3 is TGTGCCAGTAGTATTATCCTCGGACAGGGTGGAGGCTACACCTTC.

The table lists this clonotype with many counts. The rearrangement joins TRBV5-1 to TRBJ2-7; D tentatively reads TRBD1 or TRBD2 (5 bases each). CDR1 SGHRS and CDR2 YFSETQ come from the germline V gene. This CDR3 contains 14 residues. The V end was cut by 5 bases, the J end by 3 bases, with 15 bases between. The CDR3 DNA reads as TGCGCCAGCAGGGGGGTGGCAGCCAGCTACGAGCAGTACTTC. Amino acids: CASRGVAASYEQYF.

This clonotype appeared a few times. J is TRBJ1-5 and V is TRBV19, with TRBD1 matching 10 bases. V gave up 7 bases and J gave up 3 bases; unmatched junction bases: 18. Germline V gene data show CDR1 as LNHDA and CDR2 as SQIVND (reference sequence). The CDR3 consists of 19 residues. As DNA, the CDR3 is TGTGCCAGTACCCCGCAGAAATCCGCCGGGACAGGGGACAATCAGCCCCAGCATTTT. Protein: CASTPQKSAGTGDNQPQHF.

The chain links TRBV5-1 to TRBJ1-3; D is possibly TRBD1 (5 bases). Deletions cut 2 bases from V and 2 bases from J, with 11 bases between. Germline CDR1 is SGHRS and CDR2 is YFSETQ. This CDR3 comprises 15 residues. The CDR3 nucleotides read TGCGCCAGCAGCTTAGATGTGACAGCTGGAAACACCATATATTTT. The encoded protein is CASSLDVTAGNTIYF.

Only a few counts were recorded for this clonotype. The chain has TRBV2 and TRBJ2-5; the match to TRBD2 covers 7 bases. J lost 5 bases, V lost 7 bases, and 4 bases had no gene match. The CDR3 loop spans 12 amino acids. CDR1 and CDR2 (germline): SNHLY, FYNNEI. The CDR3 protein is CASKVAGETQYF. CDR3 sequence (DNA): TGTGCCAGCAAAGTAGCGGGCGAGACCCAGTACTTC. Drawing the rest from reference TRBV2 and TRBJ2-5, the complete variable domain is EPEVTQTPSHQVTQMGQEVILRCVPISNHLYFYWYRQILGQKVEFLVSFYNNEISEKSEIFDDQFSVERPDGSNFTLKIRSTKLEDSAMYFCASKVAGETQYFGPGTRLLVL.

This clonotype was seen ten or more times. The CDR3 region is CASSLPSFSLGEQFF. The DNA of the CDR3 is TGTGCCAGCAGCCTACCCTCTTTCTCCTTAGGTGAGCAGTTCTTC. The chain is built from TRBV12-3 or TRBV12-4 and TRBJ2-1; D is unresolved. The germline V and J ends were trimmed by 6 bases and 9 bases, with 21 bases remaining between them. The CDR3 is made up of 15 amino acids.

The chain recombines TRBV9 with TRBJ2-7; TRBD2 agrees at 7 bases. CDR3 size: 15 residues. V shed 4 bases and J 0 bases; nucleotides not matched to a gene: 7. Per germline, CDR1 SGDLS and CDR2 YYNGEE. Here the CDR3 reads CASSPGLVTSYEQYV. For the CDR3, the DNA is TGTGCCAGCAGCCCCGGACTAGTAACCTCCTACGAGCAGTACGTC.

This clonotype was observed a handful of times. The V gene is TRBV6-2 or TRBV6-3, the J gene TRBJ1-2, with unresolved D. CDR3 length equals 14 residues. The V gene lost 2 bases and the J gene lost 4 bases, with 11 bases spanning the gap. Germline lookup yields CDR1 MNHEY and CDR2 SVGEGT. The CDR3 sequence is CASSYGRPAYGYTF. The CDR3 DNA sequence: TGTGCCAGCAGTTACGGCAGGCCTGCCTATGGCTACACCTTC.

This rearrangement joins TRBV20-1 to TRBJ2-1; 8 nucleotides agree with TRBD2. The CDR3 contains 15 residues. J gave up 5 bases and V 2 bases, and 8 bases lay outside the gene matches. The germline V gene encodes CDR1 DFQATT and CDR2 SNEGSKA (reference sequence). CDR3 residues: CSARSRAGGHNEQFF. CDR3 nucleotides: TGCAGTGCTAGAAGTCGGGCGGGAGGACACAATGAGCAGTTCTTC.

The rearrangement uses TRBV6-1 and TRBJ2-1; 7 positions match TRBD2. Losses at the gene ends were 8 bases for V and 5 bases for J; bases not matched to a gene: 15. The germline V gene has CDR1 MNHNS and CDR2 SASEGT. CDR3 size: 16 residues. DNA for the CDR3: TGTGCCAGCCGAAGTAGGGCGGGAGACGTGGACAATGAGCAGTTCTTC. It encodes CASRSRAGDVDNEQFF.

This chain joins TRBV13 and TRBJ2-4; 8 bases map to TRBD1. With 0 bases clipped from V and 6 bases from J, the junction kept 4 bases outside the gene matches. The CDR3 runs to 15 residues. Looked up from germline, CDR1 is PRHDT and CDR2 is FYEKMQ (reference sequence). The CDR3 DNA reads TGTGCCAGCAGCTTAGGGGACAGGGTGGCAAACATTCAGTACTTC. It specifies CASSLGDRVANIQYF.

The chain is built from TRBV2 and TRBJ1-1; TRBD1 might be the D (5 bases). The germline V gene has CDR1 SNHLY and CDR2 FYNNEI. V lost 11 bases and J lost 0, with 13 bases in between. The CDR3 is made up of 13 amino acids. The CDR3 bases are TGTGCCCGGCAGGGTACCTTGAACACTGAAGCTTTCTTT. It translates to CARQGTLNTEAFF. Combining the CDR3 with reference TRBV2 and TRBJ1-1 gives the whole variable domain EPEVTQTPSHQVTQMGQEVILRCVPISNHLYFYWYRQILGQKVEFLVSFYNNEISEKSEIFDDQFSVERPDGSNFTLKIRSTKLEDSAMYFCARQGTLNTEAFFGQGTRLTVV.

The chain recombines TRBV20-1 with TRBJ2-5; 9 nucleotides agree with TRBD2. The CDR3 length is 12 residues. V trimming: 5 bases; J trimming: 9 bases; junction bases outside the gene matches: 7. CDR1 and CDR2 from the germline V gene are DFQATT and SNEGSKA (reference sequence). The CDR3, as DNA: TGCAGTGCTCAGGGGTCTAGCGGGGCCCAGTACTTC. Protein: CSAQGSSGAQYF.

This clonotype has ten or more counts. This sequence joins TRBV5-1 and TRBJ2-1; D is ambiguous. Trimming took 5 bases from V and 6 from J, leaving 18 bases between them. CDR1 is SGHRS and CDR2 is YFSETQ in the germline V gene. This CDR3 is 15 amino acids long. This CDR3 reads CASSFAPGLVNEQFF. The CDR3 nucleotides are TGCGCCAGCAGTTTTGCCCCCGGGCTAGTCAATGAGCAGTTCTTC.

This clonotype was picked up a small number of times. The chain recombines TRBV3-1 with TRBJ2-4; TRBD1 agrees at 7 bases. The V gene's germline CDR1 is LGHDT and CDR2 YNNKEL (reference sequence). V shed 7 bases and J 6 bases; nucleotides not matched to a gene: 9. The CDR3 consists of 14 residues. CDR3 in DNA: TGTGCCAGCACTTCGAGGACAGGACTAAACATTCAGTACTTC. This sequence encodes CASTSRTGLNIQYF. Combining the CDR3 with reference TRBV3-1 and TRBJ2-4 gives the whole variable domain DTAVSQTPKYLVTQMGNDKSIKCEQNLGHDTMYWYKQDSKKFLKIMFSYNNKELIINETVPNRFSPKSPDKAHLNLHINSLELGDSAVYFCASTSRTGLNIQYFGAGTRLSVL.

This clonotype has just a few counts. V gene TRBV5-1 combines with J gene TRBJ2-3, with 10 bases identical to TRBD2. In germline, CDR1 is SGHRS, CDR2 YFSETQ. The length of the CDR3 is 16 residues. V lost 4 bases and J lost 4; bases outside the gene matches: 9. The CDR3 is CASSKGAGGNADTQYF. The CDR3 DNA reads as TGCGCCAGCAGCAAAGGAGCGGGAGGGAATGCAGATACGCAGTATTTT. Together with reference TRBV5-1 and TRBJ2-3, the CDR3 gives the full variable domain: KAGVTQTPRYLIKTRGQQVTLSCSPISGHRSVSWYQQTPGQGLQFLFEYFSETQRNKGNFPGRFSGRQFSNSRSEMNVSTLELGDSALYLCASSKGAGGNADTQYFGPGTRLTVL.

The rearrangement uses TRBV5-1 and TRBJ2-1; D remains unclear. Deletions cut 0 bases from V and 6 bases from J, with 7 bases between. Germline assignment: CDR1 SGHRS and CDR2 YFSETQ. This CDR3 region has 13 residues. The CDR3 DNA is TGCGCCAGCAGCTTGGAGGCATTCAATGAGCAGTTCTTC. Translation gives CASSLEAFNEQFF.

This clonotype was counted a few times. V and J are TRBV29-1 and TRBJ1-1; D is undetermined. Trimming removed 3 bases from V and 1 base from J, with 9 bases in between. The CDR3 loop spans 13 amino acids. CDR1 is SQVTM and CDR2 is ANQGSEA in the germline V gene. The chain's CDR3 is CSVEEGSNTEAFF. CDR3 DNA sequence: TGCAGCGTTGAGGAGGGTTCGAACACTGAAGCTTTCTTT. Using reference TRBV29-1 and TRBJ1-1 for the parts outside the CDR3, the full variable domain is SAVISQKPSRDICQRGTSLTIQCQVDSQVTMMFWYRQQPGQSLTLIATANQGSEATYESGFVIDKFPISRPNLTFSTLTVSNMSPEDSSIYLCSVEEGSNTEAFFGQGTRLTVV.

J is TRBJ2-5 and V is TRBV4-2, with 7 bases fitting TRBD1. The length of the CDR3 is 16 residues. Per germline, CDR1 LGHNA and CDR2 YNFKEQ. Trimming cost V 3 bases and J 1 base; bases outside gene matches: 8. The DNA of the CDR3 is TGTGCCAGCAGCCACACCGGACAGGAACCCCAAGAGACCCAGTACTTC. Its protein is CASSHTGQEPQETQYF.

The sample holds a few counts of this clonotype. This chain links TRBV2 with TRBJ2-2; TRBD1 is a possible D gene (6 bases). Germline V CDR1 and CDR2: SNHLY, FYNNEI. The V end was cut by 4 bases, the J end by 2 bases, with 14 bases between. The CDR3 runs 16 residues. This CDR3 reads CASSGNVRGNTGELFF. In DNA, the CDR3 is TGTGCCAGCAGTGGTAATGTCAGGGGTAACACCGGGGAGCTGTTTTTT.

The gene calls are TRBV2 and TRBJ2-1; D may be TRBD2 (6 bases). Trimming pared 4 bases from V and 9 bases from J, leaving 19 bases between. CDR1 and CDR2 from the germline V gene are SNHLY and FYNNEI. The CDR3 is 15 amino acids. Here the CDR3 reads CASSGPQRAAGEQFF. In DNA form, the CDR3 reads TGTGCCAGCAGTGGACCTCAGCGGGCCGCGGGTGAGCAGTTCTTC.

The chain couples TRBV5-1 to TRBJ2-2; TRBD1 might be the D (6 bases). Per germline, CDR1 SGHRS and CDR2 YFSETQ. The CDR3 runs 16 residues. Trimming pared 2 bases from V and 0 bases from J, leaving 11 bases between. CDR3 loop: CASSFRRQANTGELFF. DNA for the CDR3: TGCGCCAGCAGCTTCCGTCGACAGGCGAACACCGGGGAGCTGTTTTTT.